This T cell receptor beta chain originates from a study of blood T cell repertoires in COVID-19. Study processing details: Reference gene primer amplification gave estimated nucleated cell counts. TCRdb keeps only in-frame clones here, not all; method: immunoSEQ multiplex PCR. The D gene and trimming were derived from the DNA, and the V and J assignments and clone size from that table. The repertoire holds roughly 250,000 clones, with about four fifths as singletons. This CDR3 is 13 amino acids long. The germline V and J ends were trimmed by 4 bases and 0 bases, with 7 bases remaining between them. Germline V gene data show CDR1 as GTSNPN and CDR2 as SVGIG (reference sequence).

Material for sequencing was peripheral blood. The V gene is TRBV30, the J gene TRBJ2-1, with unresolved D. This sequence originates from a woman of 80 years or more with acute or convalescent COVID-19. CDR3 in amino acids: CAWMLSSYNEQFF. For the CDR3, the DNA is TGTGCCTGGATGCTAAGCTCCTACAATGAGCAGTTCTTC.